This T cell receptor (beta chain) was retrieved from a study of T cell changes during pregnancy in multiple sclerosis. J was trimmed by 5 bases and V by 5 bases; bases with no gene match: 4. The length of the CDR3 is 14 residues. CDR1 and CDR2 from the germline V gene are SGHRS and YFSETQ. Sequencing used immunoSEQ multiplex PCR; TCRdb keeps in-frame clones, though not all of them. The sample has about 85,000 clones, 91% seen once. The chain couples TRBV5-1 to TRBJ2-1; 10 positions agree with TRBD2. This receptor was taken from a female donor with multiple sclerosis, enrolled in a pregnancy study. This specimen consisted of peripheral blood, obtained in the first trimester of pregnancy. DNA of the CDR3: TGCGCCAGCAGTTCTAGCGGGGGAGACAATGAGCAGTTCTTC. Translating gives CASSSSGGDNEQFF.